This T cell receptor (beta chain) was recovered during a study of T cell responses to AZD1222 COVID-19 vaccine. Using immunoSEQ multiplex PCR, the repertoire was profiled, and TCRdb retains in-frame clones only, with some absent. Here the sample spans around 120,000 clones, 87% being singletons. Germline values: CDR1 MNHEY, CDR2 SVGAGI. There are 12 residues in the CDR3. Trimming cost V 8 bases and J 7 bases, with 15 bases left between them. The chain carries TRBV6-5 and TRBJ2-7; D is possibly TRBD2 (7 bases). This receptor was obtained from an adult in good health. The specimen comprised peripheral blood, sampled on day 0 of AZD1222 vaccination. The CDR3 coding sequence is TGTGCCAGCGTGGGGGGGCCTCGGGAGCAGTACTTC. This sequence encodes CASVGGPREQYF.